This entry features one TCR beta chain sequence. The V gene end was trimmed by 6 bases and the J gene end by 8 bases; junction bases not matched to a gene: 8. CDR1 is LNHDA and CDR2 is SQIVND in the germline V gene (reference sequence). CDR3 length: 14 residues. TCR beta chains were sequenced at survey level with immunoSEQ. Clones were sequenced by immunoSEQ multiplex PCR, and TCRdb holds only the in-frame ones, with some missing. The data show 45,000 to 55,000 clones, about 92% seen once. The chain joins TRBV19 to TRBJ2-1; 9 bases agree with TRBD1. Specimen: PBMCs. The origin of this receptor is a man aged 35 to 55 with rheumatoid arthritis. This chain's CDR3 is CASSRDRAIDEQFF. CDR3 nucleotide sequence: TGTGCCAGTAGCCGGGACAGGGCTATCGATGAGCAGTTCTTC. Looking up the rest from reference TRBV19 and TRBJ2-1 gives the full variable domain: DGGITQSPKYLFRKEGQNVTLSCEQNLNHDAMYWYRQDPGQGLRLIYYSQIVNDFQKGDIAEGYSVSREKKESFPLTVTSAQKNPTAFYLCASSRDRAIDEQFFGPGTRLTVL.